Listed below are T cell receptor beta chains from one sample, sequenced in a study of blood T cell repertoires in COVID-19. Sequenced by immunoSEQ multiplex PCR; TCRdb stores in-frame clones only, minus some. The table shows 80,000 or so clones, with around 90% occurring only once. Sequencing input: peripheral blood. These receptors all stem from a woman aged 50 to 60 in a cohort sampled during active COVID-19. CDR3s include the opening cysteine and the closing phenylalanine or tryptophan. Fields, in order: clone size, D gene, J gene, V gene, CDR3 DNA, CDR3 protein. D genes are given only for firm matches. Not all rows give a size; the values are once, few, many and, for expanded clones, a class.

NA	NA	TRBJ1-4	TRBV18	TGTGCCAGCTCACCGGAAGGGGGACGTGAAAAACTGTTTTTT	CASSPEGGREKLFF
NA	TRBD1	TRBJ2-4	TRBV19	TGTGCCAGTAGTCTCGGTCCGGGGACAGCTCAGTACTTC	CASSLGPGTAQYF
NA	TRBD2	TRBJ2-3	TRBV9	TGTGCCAGCAGCGCCATAGCGGGAGTTGGGGCAGATACGCAGTATTTT	CASSAIAGVGADTQYF
NA	TRBD2	TRBJ2-5	TRBV29-1	TGCAGCGTGGAGACGCGGGGGGGCACCCAGTACTTC	CSVETRGGTQYF
NA	NA	TRBJ2-1	TRBV7-6	TGTGCCAGCAGCTTAGTAGGATCGGGCTACAATGAGCAGTTCTTC	CASSLVGSGYNEQFF
NA	TRBD1	TRBJ2-1	TRBV9	TGTGCCAGCAGCGGGCAATCAGACAGGGGCAATGAGCAGTTCTTC	CASSGQSDRGNEQFF
NA	NA	TRBJ2-7	TRBV28	TGTGCCAGCGGGCCTTACGAGCAGTACTTC	CASGPYEQYF
NA	NA	TRBJ2-7	TRBV19	TGTGCCAGTAGTATAAATTCTTGGGACTCCCTTGGGTACGAGCAGTACTTC	CASSINSWDSLGYEQYF
NA	NA	TRBJ1-2	TRBV6-5	TGTGCCAGCAGCTCCCGCGGGGGGCAGAGGAATGGCTACACCTTC	CASSSRGGQRNGYTF
NA	TRBD2	TRBJ2-3	TRBV6-4	TGTGCCAGCAGAAGACTAGCGGGAGAGGATACGCAGTATTTT	CASRRLAGEDTQYF
NA	NA	TRBJ2-7	TRBV7-3	TGTGCCAGCAGCCCCCAAGGCATGGCCAGCGGCCCCTACGAGCAGTACTTC	CASSPQGMASGPYEQYF
once	TRBD1	TRBJ1-1	TRBV27	TGTGCCAGCAGTTTAGGACAGGGGGCTAACACTGAAGCTTTCTTT	CASSLGQGANTEAFF
NA	TRBD1	TRBJ1-1	TRBV6-5	TGTGCCGCTATGGGGGACAGAGGCACTGAAGCTTTCTTT	CAAMGDRGTEAFF
once	NA	TRBJ1-6	TRBV7-2	TGTGCCAGCAGCTTCTCGATCCAGGGCTCCTATAATTCACCCCTCCACTTT	CASSFSIQGSYNSPLHF
NA	NA	TRBJ1-2	TRBV7-2	TGTGCCAGCAGCAGGGAGGGGCCTAACTATGGCTACACCTTC	CASSREGPNYGYTF
NA	NA	TRBJ1-6	TRBV10-1	TGCGCCGCGGGAGGTATTGTTAATTCACCCCTCCACTTT	CAAGGIVNSPLHF
NA	TRBD1	TRBJ2-3	TRBV6-6	TGTGCCAGCAGCCGAGGCCGGGACAGAGGCGGAAGACGCACAGATACGCAGTATTTT	CASSRGRDRGGRRTDTQYF
NA	NA	TRBJ1-1	TRBV19	TGTGCCAGTAGTATAGTCCCCGGGGCGGGAAACACTGAAGCTTTCTTT	CASSIVPGAGNTEAFF
NA	NA	TRBJ1-1	TRBV29-1	TGCAGCGTTGCGCAGGGGCAGACTGAAGCTTTCTTT	CSVAQGQTEAFF
once	TRBD1	TRBJ1-4	TRBV19	TGTGCCAGTACGGGACAGGCAACTAATGAAAAACTGTTTTTT	CASTGQATNEKLFF
NA	TRBD1	TRBJ1-1	TRBV28	TGTGCCAGCAGCGACAGGGGGAGTCCTGAAGCTTTCTTT	CASSDRGSPEAFF
few	NA	TRBJ1-2	TRBV21-1	TGTGCCAGCAGCAAAGGGGGCGCCCTCAACTATGGCTACACCTTC	CASSKGGALNYGYTF
few	NA	TRBJ2-7	TRBV24-1	TGTGCCACCAGTGACCCGGGATCTCGAAACTACGAGCAGTACTTC	CATSDPGSRNYEQYF
NA	NA	TRBJ1-4	TRBV12-3/TRBV12-4	TGTGCCAGCAGTTTCCGGGGGAACGAAAAACTGTTTTTT	CASSFRGNEKLFF
NA	NA	TRBJ1-5	TRBV18	TGTGCCAGCTCACCAGGATCCCAGGTAGAGGGTAATCAGCCCCAGCATTTT	CASSPGSQVEGNQPQHF
NA	TRBD2	TRBJ2-7	TRBV7-9	TGTGCCAGCAGCTCCGCCTGGACTAGCGGGAACCCCTACGAGCAGTACTTC	CASSSAWTSGNPYEQYF
NA	NA	TRBJ2-1	TRBV7-2	TGTGCCAGCAGCTTCCAGGGTTACAATGAGCAGTTCTTC	CASSFQGYNEQFF
NA	NA	TRBJ2-3	TRBV28	TGTGCCAGCAGTTTAGTGGGAGAGCCAGATACGCAGTATTTT	CASSLVGEPDTQYF
NA	TRBD2	TRBJ2-7	TRBV19	TGTGCCAGTAGTGTCGGGACTAGCGGGAGGGATCACGAGCAGTACTTC	CASSVGTSGRDHEQYF
NA	TRBD2	TRBJ2-3	TRBV7-8	TGTGCCAGCAGCTTAAAACTAGCGGGAGTTACAGATACGCAGTATTTT	CASSLKLAGVTDTQYF
NA	NA	TRBJ2-5	TRBV27	TGTGCCAGCAGTTTCACAGGCCAAGAGACCCAGTACTTC	CASSFTGQETQYF
NA	NA	TRBJ2-3	TRBV10-1	TGCGCCAGCAGTTTACAGGGAACAGATACGCAGTATTTT	CASSLQGTDTQYF
NA	TRBD1	TRBJ1-1	TRBV27	TGTGCCAGCAGTCCATGGGACAGTGGAGCTCGAGAAGCTTTCTTT	CASSPWDSGAREAFF
NA	NA	TRBJ2-4	TRBV28	TGTGCCAGCAGTTCCTCGGGACTTGAGAATAAAAACATTCAGTACTTC	CASSSSGLENKNIQYF
NA	NA	TRBJ2-3	TRBV27	TGTGCCAGCAGTTTCGAGACACTCCCGGAGGGTACGCAGTATTTT	CASSFETLPEGTQYF
NA	NA	TRBJ1-1	TRBV7-2	TGTGCCAGCAGCTTAAACAGGGCTGGGGCCACTGAAGCTTTCTTT	CASSLNRAGATEAFF
NA	TRBD2	TRBJ2-1	TRBV5-1	TGCGCCAGCACCCTACTAGCGGGAGAGGATGAGCAGTTCTTC	CASTLLAGEDEQFF
NA	NA	TRBJ2-7	TRBV3-1/TRBV3-2	TGTGCCAGCAGAAGGGGATCTTCATACGAGCAGTACTTC	CASRRGSSYEQYF
NA	TRBD1	TRBJ1-1	TRBV29-1	TGCAGCGTCCTAAATCCCGGGGACAGGGCGGCTTTCTTT	CSVLNPGDRAAFF
NA	NA	TRBJ1-4	TRBV5-1	TGCGCCAGCAGCTTGGCGGGGGGCGCAGCTAATGAAAAACTGTTTTTT	CASSLAGGAANEKLFF
NA	TRBD1	TRBJ1-5	TRBV4-2	TGTGCCAGCAGCCAAGGGGGGGGACAGGGGAGTCATCAGCCCCAGCATTTT	CASSQGGGQGSHQPQHF
NA	NA	TRBJ1-1	TRBV11-3	TGTGCCAGCAGCTTAGGAGGGAACACTGAAGCTTTCTTT	CASSLGGNTEAFF
NA	NA	TRBJ2-7	TRBV28	TGTGCCAGCACCCTAGGAGGTAGACTAGTCGTCGAGCAGTACTTC	CASTLGGRLVVEQYF
NA	NA	TRBJ2-1	TRBV13	TGTGCCAGCAGCTCACGGGAGCCCCTTTCCTACAATGAGCAGTTCTTC	CASSSREPLSYNEQFF
NA	TRBD1	TRBJ2-2	TRBV6-4	TGTGCCAGCACCGGACAGGGGGCGGGCACCGGGGAGCTGTTTTTT	CASTGQGAGTGELFF
NA	NA	TRBJ1-2	TRBV30	TGTGCCTGGAGTCTTTCGGGTACCCTCTATGGCTACACCTTC	CAWSLSGTLYGYTF
NA	NA	TRBJ2-3	TRBV3-1/TRBV3-2	TGTGCCAGCAGCCTGCGAGGGTCAGATACGCAGTATTTT	CASSLRGSDTQYF
once	TRBD1	TRBJ1-5	TRBV18	TGTGCCAGCTCACGAGGGGGCTCCAGCAATCAGCCCCAGCATTTT	CASSRGGSSNQPQHF
NA	NA	TRBJ2-3	TRBV18	TGTGCCAGCTCCCGCAACAGGGAAGGGCTTCAGGATACGCAGTATTTT	CASSRNREGLQDTQYF
NA	TRBD1	TRBJ2-1	TRBV10-3	TGTGCCATCAGTGAAGGTCAGGGGGCTTCGGATGAGCAGTTCTTC	CAISEGQGASDEQFF
NA	TRBD2	TRBJ2-6	TRBV28	TGTGCCAGCAGGCCTCGGGAGGGCATCTCTGGGGCCAACGTCCTGACTTTC	CASRPREGISGANVLTF
NA	TRBD1	TRBJ2-1	TRBV18	TGTGCCAGCTCACCGCAAGGACAGGGTCTGAATGAGCAGTTCTTC	CASSPQGQGLNEQFF
few	NA	TRBJ1-2	TRBV7-3	TGTGCCAGCAGCTTTGGGGACACCACCTTCGCGAAAGGCTACACCTTC	CASSFGDTTFAKGYTF
NA	TRBD2	TRBJ2-3	TRBV20-1	TGCAGTGCTGGTGGACTAGCCGGCGGCACAGATACGCAGTATTTT	CSAGGLAGGTDTQYF
NA	NA	TRBJ2-5	TRBV11-2	TGTGCCAGCAGCTCCGCGTCGGAGACCCAGTACTTC	CASSSASETQYF